Described below is a single T cell receptor beta chain sequence and its context. Antigen specificity is unknown. This entry is derived from a study of T cell responses to AZD1222 COVID-19 vaccine. General study findings and limits: After two AZD1222 doses, spike-specific TCR breadth and depth rose versus day 0. CD4 TCRs associated with vaccination spanned spike, dominating at 160-218 and 743-854. Repertoire collection took place solely once the T cell response had peaked.

Clones were sequenced by immunoSEQ multiplex PCR, and TCRdb holds only the in-frame ones, with some missing. In the table there are 150,000 to 200,000 clones, approximately 87% of which are singletons. The V end lost 6 bases, the J end lost 9 bases, and 12 bases lay between the germline ends. The CDR3 totals 11 residues. Germline V CDR1 and CDR2: GTSNPN, SVGIG (reference sequence). The chain recombines TRBV30 with TRBJ2-1, with D hard to call. This material consisted of peripheral blood, taken on day 0 of MenACWY control vaccination. The sequence was collected from an adult in good health. CDR3 DNA: TGTGCCTGCTTGGGTTGGAGTGAGCAGTTCTTC. This codes for CACLGWSEQFF. The variable domain in full, completed from reference TRBV30 and TRBJ2-1, reads SQTIHQWPATLVQPVGSPLSLECTVEGTSNPNLYWYRQAAGRGLQLLFYSVGIGQISSEVPQNLSASRPQDRQFILSSKKLLLSDSGFYLCACLGWSEQFFGPGTRLTVL.